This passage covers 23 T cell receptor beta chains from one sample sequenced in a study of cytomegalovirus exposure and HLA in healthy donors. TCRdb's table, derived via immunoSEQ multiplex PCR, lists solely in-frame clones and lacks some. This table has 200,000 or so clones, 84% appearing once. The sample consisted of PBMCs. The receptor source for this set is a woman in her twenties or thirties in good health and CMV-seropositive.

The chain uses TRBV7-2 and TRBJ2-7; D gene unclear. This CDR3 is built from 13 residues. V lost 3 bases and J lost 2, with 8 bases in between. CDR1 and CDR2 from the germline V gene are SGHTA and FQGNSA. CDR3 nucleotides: TGTGCCAGCAGCTTTCCGGTTCCCTACGAGCAGTACTTC. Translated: CASSFPVPYEQYF.

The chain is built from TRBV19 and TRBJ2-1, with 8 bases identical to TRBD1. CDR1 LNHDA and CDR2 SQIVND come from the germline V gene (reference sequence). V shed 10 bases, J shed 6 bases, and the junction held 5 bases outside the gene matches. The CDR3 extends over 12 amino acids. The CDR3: CATSDRVNEQFF. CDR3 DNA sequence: TGTGCCACTTCGGACAGGGTCAATGAGCAGTTCTTC.

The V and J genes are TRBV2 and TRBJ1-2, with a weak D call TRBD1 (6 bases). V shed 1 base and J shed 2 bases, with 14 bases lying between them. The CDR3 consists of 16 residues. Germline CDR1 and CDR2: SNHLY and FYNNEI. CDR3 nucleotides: TGTGCCAGCAGTGAAGACAGGGCCTGGGGCAACTATGGCTACACCTTC. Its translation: CASSEDRAWGNYGYTF.

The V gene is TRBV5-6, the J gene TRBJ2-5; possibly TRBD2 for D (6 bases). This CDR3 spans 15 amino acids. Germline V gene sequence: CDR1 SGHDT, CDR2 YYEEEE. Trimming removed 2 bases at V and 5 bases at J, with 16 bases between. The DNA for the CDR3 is TGTGCCAGCAGCTTTGGGGGGTTATCCCGCGAGACCCAGTACTTC. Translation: CASSFGGLSRETQYF.

CDR3 DNA sequence: TGTGCCAGCAGCTCGACTAGCGGGAGGCCCTCCTACGAGCAGTACTTC. It is translated as CASSSTSGRPSYEQYF. The V call is TRBV11-2, the J call TRBJ2-7, with 13 bases that match TRBD2. J gave up 0 bases and V 4 bases, and 3 bases lay outside the gene matches. Germline CDR1 SGHAT, CDR2 FQNNGV. The CDR3 totals 16 residues.

The DNA for the CDR3 is TGCGCCAGCGGACAGGGTTCGAACACTGAAGCTTTCTTT. Amino acid sequence: CASGQGSNTEAFF. The chain joins TRBV5-1 to TRBJ1-1; 8 bases line up with TRBD1. The CDR3 is 13 amino acids. The germline gives CDR1 SGHRS, CDR2 YFSETQ. With V trimmed by 7 bases and J by 1 base, 3 bases remained unmatched.

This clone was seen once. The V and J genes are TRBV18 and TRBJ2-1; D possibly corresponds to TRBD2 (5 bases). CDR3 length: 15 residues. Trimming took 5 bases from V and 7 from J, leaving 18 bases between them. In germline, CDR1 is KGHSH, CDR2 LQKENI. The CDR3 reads CASSISASYLNEQFF. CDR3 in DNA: TGTGCCAGCTCAATATCGGCTAGCTATCTGAATGAGCAGTTCTTC.

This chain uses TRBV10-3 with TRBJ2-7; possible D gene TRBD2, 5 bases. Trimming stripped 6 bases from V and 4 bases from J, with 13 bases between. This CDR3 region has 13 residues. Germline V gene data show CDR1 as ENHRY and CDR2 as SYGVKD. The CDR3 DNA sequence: TGTGCCATCAGCTCCCTGGGAGTTTACGAGCAGTACTTC. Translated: CAISSLGVYEQYF.

The chain's CDR3 is CASSYRKSSGANVLTF. The CDR3 DNA reads as TGTGCCAGCAGTTACCGAAAGAGCTCTGGGGCCAACGTCCTGACTTTC. The chain has TRBV6-5 and TRBJ2-6; no reliable D call. V lost 2 bases and J 0 bases, leaving 8 bases between the germline ends. CDR1 is MNHEY and CDR2 is SVGAGI in the germline V gene. CDR3 length: 16 amino acids.

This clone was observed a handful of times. In DNA form, the CDR3 reads TGCAGCGTTGAAGGGCGGCTCTATGGCTACACCTTC. Translation: CSVEGRLYGYTF. The chain links TRBV29-1 to TRBJ1-2; D uncertain. The germline gives CDR1 SQVTM, CDR2 ANQGSEA. V lost 1 base and J lost 4, with 7 bases in between. This CDR3 is 12 amino acids long.

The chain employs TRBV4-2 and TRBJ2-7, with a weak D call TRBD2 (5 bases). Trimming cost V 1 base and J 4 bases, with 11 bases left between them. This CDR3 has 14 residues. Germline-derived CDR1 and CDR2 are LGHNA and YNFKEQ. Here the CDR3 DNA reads TGTGCCAGCAGCCAAGCGAGGACTTCGTACGAGCAGTACTTC. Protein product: CASSQARTSYEQYF.

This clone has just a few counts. Written as DNA, the CDR3 is TGTGCCAGCAGCTTGGGGGCCTCTGGAAACACCATATATTTT. It yields the protein CASSLGASGNTIYF. The chain joins TRBV11-2 to TRBJ1-3; tentatively, D is TRBD1 (6 bases). The CDR3 extends over 14 amino acids. The germline V and J ends were trimmed by 3 bases and 0 bases, with 6 bases remaining between them. Germline CDR1 and CDR2: SGHAT and FQNNGV.

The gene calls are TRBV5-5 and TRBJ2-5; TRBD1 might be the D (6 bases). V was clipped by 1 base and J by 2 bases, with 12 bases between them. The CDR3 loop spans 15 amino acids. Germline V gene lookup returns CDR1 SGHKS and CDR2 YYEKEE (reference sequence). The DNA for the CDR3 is TGTGCCAGCAGCTTGTTTGCCAGGGGTCAAGAGACCCAGTACTTC. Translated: CASSLFARGQETQYF. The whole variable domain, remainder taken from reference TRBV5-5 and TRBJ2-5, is DAGVTQSPTHLIKTRGQQVTLRCSPISGHKSVSWYQQVLGQGPQFIFQYYEKEERGRGNFPDRFSARQFPNYSSELNVNALLLGDSALYLCASSLFARGQETQYFGPGTRLLVL.

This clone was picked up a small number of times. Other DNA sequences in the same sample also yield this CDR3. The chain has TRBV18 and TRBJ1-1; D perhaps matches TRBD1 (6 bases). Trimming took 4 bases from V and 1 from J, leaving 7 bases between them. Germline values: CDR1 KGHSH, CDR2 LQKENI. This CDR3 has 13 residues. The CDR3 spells CASSQQGNTEAFF. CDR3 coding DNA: TGTGCCAGCTCACAACAGGGGAACACTGAAGCTTTCTTT.

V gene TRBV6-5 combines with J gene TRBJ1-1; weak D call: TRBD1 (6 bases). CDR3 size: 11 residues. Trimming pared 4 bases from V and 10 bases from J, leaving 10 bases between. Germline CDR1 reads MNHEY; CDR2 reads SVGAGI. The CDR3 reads CASSLRDIAFF. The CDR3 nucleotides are TGTGCCAGCAGTTTAAGGGACATAGCTTTCTTT.

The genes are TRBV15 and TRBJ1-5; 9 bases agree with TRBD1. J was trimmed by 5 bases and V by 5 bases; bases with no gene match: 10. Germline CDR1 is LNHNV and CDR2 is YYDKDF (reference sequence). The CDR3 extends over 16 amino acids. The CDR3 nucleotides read TGTGCCACCAGCCTCCTAGGAACAGGGGGCGATCAGCCCCAGCATTTT. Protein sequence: CATSLLGTGGDQPQHF.

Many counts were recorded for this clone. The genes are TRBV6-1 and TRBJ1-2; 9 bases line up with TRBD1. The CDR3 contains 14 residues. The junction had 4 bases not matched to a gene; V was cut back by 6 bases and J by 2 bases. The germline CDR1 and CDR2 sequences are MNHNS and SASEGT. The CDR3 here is CASRTGTGNYGYTF. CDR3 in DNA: TGTGCCAGCAGGACCGGGACAGGGAACTATGGCTACACCTTC.

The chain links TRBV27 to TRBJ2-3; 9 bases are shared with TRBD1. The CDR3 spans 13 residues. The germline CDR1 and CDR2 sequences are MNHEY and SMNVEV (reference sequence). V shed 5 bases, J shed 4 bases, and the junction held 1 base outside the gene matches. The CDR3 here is CASSRDRADTQYF. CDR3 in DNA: TGTGCCAGCAGTAGGGACAGGGCAGATACGCAGTATTTT.

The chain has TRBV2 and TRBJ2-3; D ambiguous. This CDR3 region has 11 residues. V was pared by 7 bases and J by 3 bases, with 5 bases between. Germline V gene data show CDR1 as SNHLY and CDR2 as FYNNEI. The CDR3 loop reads CASTGTDTQYF. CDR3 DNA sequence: TGTGCCAGCACCGGTACAGATACGCAGTATTTT.

The CDR3 is CSVQTQFANTGELFF. CDR3 in DNA: TGCAGCGTCCAAACGCAGTTCGCGAACACCGGGGAGCTGTTTTTT. The V gene is TRBV29-1, the J gene TRBJ2-2; D gene uncertain. Looked up from germline, CDR1 is SQVTM and CDR2 is ANQGSEA. V was clipped by 6 bases and J by 0 bases, with 14 bases between them. The CDR3 is 15 amino acids.

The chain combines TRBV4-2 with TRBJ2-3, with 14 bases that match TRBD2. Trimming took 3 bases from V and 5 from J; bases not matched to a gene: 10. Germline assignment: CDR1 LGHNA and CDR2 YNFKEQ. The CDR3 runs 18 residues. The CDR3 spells CASSQETGLAGAGDTQYF. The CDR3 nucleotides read TGTGCCAGCAGCCAGGAAACGGGACTAGCGGGAGCGGGAGATACGCAGTATTTT.

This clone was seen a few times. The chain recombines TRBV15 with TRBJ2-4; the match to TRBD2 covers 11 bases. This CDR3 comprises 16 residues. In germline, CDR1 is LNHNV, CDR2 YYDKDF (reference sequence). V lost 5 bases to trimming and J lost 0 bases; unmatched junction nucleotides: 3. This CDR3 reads CATSGGLAVAKNIQYF. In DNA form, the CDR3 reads TGTGCCACCAGCGGGGGACTAGCGGTAGCCAAAAACATTCAGTACTTC.

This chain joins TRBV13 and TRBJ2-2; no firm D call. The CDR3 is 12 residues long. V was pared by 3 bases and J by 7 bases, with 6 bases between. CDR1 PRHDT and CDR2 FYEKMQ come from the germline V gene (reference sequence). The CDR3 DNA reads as TGTGCCAGCAGCTTGTCAAACGGGGAGCTGTTTTTT. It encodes CASSLSNGELFF.